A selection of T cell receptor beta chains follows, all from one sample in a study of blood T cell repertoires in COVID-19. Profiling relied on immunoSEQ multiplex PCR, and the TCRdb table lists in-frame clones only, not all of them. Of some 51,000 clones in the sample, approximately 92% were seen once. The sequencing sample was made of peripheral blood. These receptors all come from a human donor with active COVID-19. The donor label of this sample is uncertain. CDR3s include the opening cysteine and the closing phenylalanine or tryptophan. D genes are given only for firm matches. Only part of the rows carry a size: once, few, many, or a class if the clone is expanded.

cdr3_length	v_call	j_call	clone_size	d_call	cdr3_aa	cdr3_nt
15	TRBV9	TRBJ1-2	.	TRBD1	CASSRPDREAYGYTF	TGTGCCAGCAGCAGGCCGGACAGGGAAGCATATGGCTACACCTTC
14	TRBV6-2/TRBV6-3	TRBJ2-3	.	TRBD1	CASSRGGTADTQYF	TGTGCCAGCAGCCGAGGGGGCACCGCAGATACGCAGTATTTT
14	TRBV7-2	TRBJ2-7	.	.	CASSPTGTFYEQYF	TGTGCCAGCAGCCCGACAGGGACTTTCTACGAGCAGTACTTC
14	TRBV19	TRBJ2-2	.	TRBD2	CASSGTRITGELFF	TGTGCCAGTTCCGGGACTAGGATCACCGGGGAGCTGTTTTTT
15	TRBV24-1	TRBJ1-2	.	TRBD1	CATSDPGTANYGYTF	TGTGCCACCAGTGACCCCGGGACAGCTAACTATGGCTACACCTTC
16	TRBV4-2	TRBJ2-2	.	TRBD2	CASSQDGGGHTGELFF	TGTGCCAGCAGCCAAGACGGGGGAGGGCACACCGGGGAGCTGTTTTTT
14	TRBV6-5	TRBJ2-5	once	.	CASRWGLQKETQYF	TGTGCCAGCAGGTGGGGGCTGCAAAAAGAGACCCAGTACTTC
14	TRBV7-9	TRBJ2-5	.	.	CASSLTSGAETQYF	TGTGCCAGCAGCTTAACCTCAGGGGCAGAGACCCAGTACTTC
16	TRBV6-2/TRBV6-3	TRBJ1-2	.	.	CATSPPYRAPNYGYTF	TGTGCCACCAGTCCCCCTTACAGGGCCCCTAACTATGGCTACACCTTC
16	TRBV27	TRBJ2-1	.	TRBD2	CASSLGLAGGLSEQFF	TGTGCCAGCAGTCTGGGACTAGCGGGAGGGCTGAGCGAGCAGTTCTTC
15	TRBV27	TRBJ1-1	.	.	CASSLGQTAYTEAFF	TGTGCCAGCAGTTTGGGGCAGACAGCTTACACTGAAGCTTTCTTT
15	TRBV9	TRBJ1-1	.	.	CASSVEYSLNTEAFF	TGTGCCAGCAGCGTAGAGTACAGCCTGAACACTGAAGCTTTCTTT
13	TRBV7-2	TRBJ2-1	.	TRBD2	CASSPGGAGEQFF	TGTGCCAGCAGCCCGGGGGGGGCCGGTGAGCAGTTCTTC
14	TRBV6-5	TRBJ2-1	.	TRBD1	CASRRDRAYNEQFF	TGTGCCAGCAGGCGGGACAGGGCATACAATGAGCAGTTCTTC
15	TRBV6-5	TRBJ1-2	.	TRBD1	CASRSPGTGGYGYTF	TGTGCCAGCAGATCCCCCGGGACAGGTGGCTATGGCTACACCTTC
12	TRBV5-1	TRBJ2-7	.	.	CASRAGGYEQYF	TGCGCCAGCAGAGCAGGAGGCTACGAGCAGTACTTC
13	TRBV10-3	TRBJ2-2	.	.	CAINPQGSGELFF	TGTGCCATCAACCCACAGGGATCCGGGGAGCTGTTTTTT
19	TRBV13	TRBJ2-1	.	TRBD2	CASSSPPEDSGRDYNEQFF	TGTGCCAGCAGCTCCCCCCCGGAAGATAGCGGGAGGGACTACAATGAGCAGTTCTTC
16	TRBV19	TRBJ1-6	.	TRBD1	CASSQTGGRYNSPLHF	TGTGCCAGTAGTCAGACAGGGGGCCGCTATAATTCACCCCTCCACTTT
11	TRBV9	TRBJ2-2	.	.	CASSAAGELFF	TGTGCCAGCAGCGCCGCCGGGGAGCTGTTTTTT
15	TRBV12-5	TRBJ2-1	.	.	CASGLSVTLYNEQFF	TGTGCTAGTGGTTTGTCGGTTACTCTGTACAATGAGCAGTTCTTC
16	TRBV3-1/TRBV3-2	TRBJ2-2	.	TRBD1	CASSQGNRGGYGELFF	TGTGCCAGCAGCCAAGGAAACAGGGGCGGGTACGGGGAGCTGTTTTTT
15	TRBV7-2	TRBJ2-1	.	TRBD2	CASSYPGTSYNEQFF	TGTGCCAGCAGCTACCCCGGGACTAGTTACAATGAGCAGTTCTTC
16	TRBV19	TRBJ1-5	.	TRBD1	CASMPGRGAPNQPQHF	TGTGCCAGTATGCCTGGCAGGGGGGCCCCCAATCAGCCCCAGCATTTT
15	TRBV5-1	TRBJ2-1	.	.	CASSLGVGRDNEQFF	TGCGCCAGCAGCTTGGGGGTGGGCCGAGACAATGAGCAGTTCTTC
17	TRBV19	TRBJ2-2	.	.	CASSIAPGGLGTGELFF	TGTGCCAGTAGTATAGCCCCAGGGGGGCTGGGCACCGGGGAGCTGTTTTTT
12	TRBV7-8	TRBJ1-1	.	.	CASSLSGSEAFF	TGTGCCAGCAGCTTGTCCGGGTCTGAAGCTTTCTTT
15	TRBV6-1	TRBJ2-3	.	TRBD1	CASSETGASTDTQYF	TGTGCCAGCAGTGAAACAGGGGCTAGCACAGATACGCAGTATTTT
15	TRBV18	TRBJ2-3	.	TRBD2	CASSPPSGRTDTQYF	TGTGCCAGCTCACCCCCTAGCGGGAGGACAGATACGCAGTATTTT
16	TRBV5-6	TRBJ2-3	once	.	CASSLARRTYTDTQYF	TGTGCCAGCAGCTTGGCGAGAAGAACTTACACAGATACGCAGTATTTT